Shown below are 28 T cell receptor beta chains from a single sample sequenced in a study of human T cells and chemical hapten exposure. A single record per CDR3 protein comes from TCRdb applying MiXCR to the RACE reads. Found here are more than 80,000 distinct CDR3 sequences, 10% to 13% of them singletons; the top ten hold roughly 3.7%. The time point is: patch test 3, about 24 weeks after DPC sensitization. The treatment was: therapeutic diphenylcyclopropenone sensitization with weekly scalp DPC. The sample consisted of whole blood, taken in connection with sensitization to the hapten diphenylcyclopropenone (DPC). These receptors were collected from a woman between 50 and 59 years old with alopecia areata. Some clones in this sample may be carry-over from other donors' samples.

The gene calls are TRBV7-9 and TRBJ2-5; no clear D. V was trimmed by 6 bases and J by 4 bases, leaving 9 bases between them. The V gene's germline CDR1 is SEHNR and CDR2 FQNEAQ (reference sequence). The CDR3 is 12 residues long. DNA of the CDR3: TGTGCCAGCAGACCCACCGGAGAGACCCAGTACTTC. It translates to CASRPTGETQYF.

This chain connects TRBV28 to TRBJ2-7; 9 nucleotides match TRBD2. Germline V gives CDR1 MDHEN, CDR2 SYDVKM. Unmatched junction bases numbered 4, after V lost 3 bases and J lost 4 bases. This CDR3 spans 14 amino acids. The CDR3 nucleotides read TGTGCCAGCAGTTTTGCGGGAGGGGTGTACGAGCAGTACTTC. Protein sequence: CASSFAGGVYEQYF.

V and J are TRBV30 and TRBJ2-5; no definite D call. CDR3 size: 14 residues. With 1 base removed from V and 6 bases from J, the gap between germline ends came to 15 bases. In germline, CDR1 is GTSNPN, CDR2 SVGIG (reference sequence). The CDR3 sequence is CAWSEDPRAKTQYF. CDR3 nucleotide sequence: TGTGCCTGGAGTGAGGACCCCCGCGCAAAGACCCAGTACTTC.

This clonotype was counted many times. The chain has TRBV9 and TRBJ2-1, with unresolved D. Trimming removed 4 bases at V and 2 bases at J, with 13 bases between. Germline V gives CDR1 SGDLS, CDR2 YYNGEE. The CDR3 totals 15 residues. CDR3 amino acids: CASSPRVNPYNEQFF. The CDR3, as DNA: TGTGCCAGCAGCCCCCGAGTGAACCCCTACAATGAGCAGTTCTTC.

The chain recombines TRBV29-1 with TRBJ1-1; D perhaps matches TRBD1 (6 bases). CDR1 is SQVTM, CDR2 ANQGSEA, per germline. This CDR3 contains 12 residues. The CDR3 nucleotides read TGCACGACGCACAGGGCTGACACTGAAGCTTTCTTT. Translating it yields CTTHRADTEAFF.

Only a few counts were recorded for this clonotype. The gene calls are TRBV25-1 and TRBJ2-1; 12 bases are a match to TRBD2. CDR3 length equals 16 residues. Germline V CDR1 and CDR2: MGHDK, SYGVNS. V lost 1 base and J lost 6; bases outside the gene matches: 4. The CDR3 DNA follows: TGTGCCAGCAGTGAATCGCGGACTAGCGGGACCAATGAGCAGTTCTTC. Residues: CASSESRTSGTNEQFF.

J is TRBJ1-2 and V is TRBV7-2, with D uncertain. This CDR3 has 13 residues. Germline V gene sequence: CDR1 SGHTA, CDR2 FQGNSA. V shed 0 bases and J shed 6 bases, with 8 bases lying between them. The chain's CDR3 is CASSLAPADGYTF. Written as DNA, the CDR3 is TGTGCCAGCAGCTTAGCCCCCGCCGATGGCTACACCTTC.

This clonotype was seen many times. The chain carries TRBV6-6 and TRBJ2-2; D is tentatively TRBD1 or TRBD2 (6 bases each). The CDR3 covers 16 residues. V was cut by 2 bases and J by 0 bases, with 10 bases left in between. Germline CDR1 is MNHNY and CDR2 is SVGAGI (reference sequence). The CDR3 here is CASSYRRGSNTGELFF. CDR3 in DNA: TGTGCCAGCAGTTACAGGAGGGGGTCGAACACCGGGGAGCTGTTTTTT.

This clonotype occurred many times. This sequence joins TRBV19 and TRBJ2-1, with 7 bases aligning to TRBD2. This CDR3 comprises 15 residues. V gave up 2 bases and J gave up 4 bases; unmatched junction bases: 5. Germline CDR1 LNHDA, CDR2 SQIVND (reference sequence). CDR3 residues: CASSIQLADYNEQFF. CDR3 sequence (DNA): TGTGCCAGTAGTATACAGCTAGCGGATTACAATGAGCAGTTCTTC.

This clonotype came up many times. The rearrangement joins TRBV12-3 or TRBV12-4 to TRBJ1-2, with 10 positions matching TRBD1. V was pared by 5 bases and J by 7 bases, with 10 bases of the junction left unmatched. The CDR3 loop spans 15 amino acids. CDR3 region: CASSPLGQGWFGYTF. The CDR3 bases are TGTGCCAGCAGTCCCCTGGGACAGGGGTGGTTTGGCTACACCTTC.

This clonotype appeared a few times. The J gene is TRBJ1-1, the V gene TRBV19; the D gene is possibly TRBD1 (6 bases). CDR3 length: 16 residues. Germline CDR1 is LNHDA and CDR2 is SQIVND (reference sequence). Trimming took 3 bases from V and 0 from J, leaving 14 bases between them. CDR3 in DNA: TGTGCCAGTAGTATTTACCCGGGACATGTGAACACTGAAGCTTTCTTT. As protein: CASSIYPGHVNTEAFF.

Regarding this clonotype: It may be a read error: a sequence one base away is much more abundant. The CDR3 region has the DNA TGTGCCAACAGCCCTACTGGCCCCGGGGCCCAGTACTTC. Amino acid sequence: CANSPTGPGAQYF. This chain links TRBV7-3 with TRBJ2-5, with D perhaps matching TRBD2 (5 bases). Germline CDR1 and CDR2: SGHTA and FQGTGA. This CDR3 is 13 amino acids long. Based on the CDR3 plus reference TRBV7-3 and TRBJ2-5, the full variable domain is GAGVSQTPSNKVTEKGKYVELRCDPISGHTALYWYRQSLGQGPEFLIYFQGTGAADDSGLPNDRFFAVRPEGSVSTLKIQRTERGDSAVYLCANSPTGPGAQYFGPGTRLLVL.

This clonotype appeared many times. The chain couples TRBV30 to TRBJ2-3; D is unclear. This CDR3 is built from 11 residues. V lost 4 bases and J 2 bases, leaving 4 bases between the germline ends. Germline V gene sequence: CDR1 GTSNPN, CDR2 SVGIG (reference sequence). CDR3 residues: CAWKITDTQYF. The CDR3 region has the DNA TGTGCCTGGAAGATCACAGATACGCAGTATTTT.

The rearrangement joins TRBV7-2 to TRBJ2-1, with 7 bases identical to TRBD2. Germline loops: CDR1 SGHTA, CDR2 FQGNSA. Trimming at V came to 0 bases and at J to 7 bases, leaving 3 bases not matched to a gene. The CDR3 length is 14 residues. This CDR3 reads CASSLALSGNEQFF. In DNA, the CDR3 is TGTGCCAGCAGCTTAGCGCTTAGCGGGAATGAGCAGTTCTTC.

This clonotype was recorded a few times. The V and J genes are TRBV20-1 and TRBJ2-7; a possible D gene is TRBD2 (5 bases). The length of the CDR3 is 11 residues. The germline gives CDR1 DFQATT, CDR2 SNEGSKA (reference sequence). The V gene lost 1 base and the J gene lost 7 bases, with 8 bases spanning the gap. The CDR3 DNA follows: TGCAGTGCTAGAGCCGGGGTGGAGCAGTACTTC. This gives the protein CSARAGVEQYF.

The chain has TRBV7-9 and TRBJ2-6; D uncertain. Germline assignment: CDR1 SEHNR and CDR2 FQNEAQ (reference sequence). The CDR3 length is 15 residues. The V and J ends lost 7 bases and 2 bases respectively, with 12 bases between them. Here the CDR3 reads CASTQFSTGANVLTF. The CDR3 nucleotides read TGTGCCAGCACCCAATTCTCTACTGGGGCCAACGTCCTGACTTTC. Looking up the rest from reference TRBV7-9 and TRBJ2-6 gives the full variable domain: DTGVSQNPRHKITKRGQNVTFRCDPISEHNRLYWYRQTLGQGPEFLTYFQNEAQLEKSRLLSDRFSAERPKGSFSTLEIQRTEQGDSAMYLCASTQFSTGANVLTFGAGSRLTVL.

The sample holds a few counts of this clonotype. The rearrangement uses TRBV20-1 and TRBJ1-5, with D perhaps matching TRBD1 (5 bases). V was trimmed by 0 bases and J by 0 bases, leaving 21 bases between them. Germline V gene sequence: CDR1 DFQATT, CDR2 SNEGSKA (reference sequence). There are 19 residues in the CDR3. The CDR3 DNA follows: TGCAGTGCTAGAGATTCCGAAAGGGACGGATCTCATAGCAATCAGCCCCAGCATTTT. Its translation is CSARDSERDGSHSNQPQHF.

This clonotype has at least ten counts. The rearrangement links TRBV6-2 or TRBV6-3 to TRBJ2-7; D might be TRBD1 (6 bases). The length of the CDR3 is 12 residues. Germline values: CDR1 MNHEY, CDR2 SVGEGT. Trimming removed 10 bases from V and 3 bases from J, with 13 bases in between. DNA for the CDR3: TGTGCCACCCCGGGGACAAACTACGAGCAGTACTTC. Translating it yields CATPGTNYEQYF.

There are many counts of this clonotype. This chain uses TRBV24-1 with TRBJ2-4, with 8 positions matching TRBD2. The germline gives CDR1 KGHDR, CDR2 SFDVKD. Trimming cost V 2 bases and J 7 bases; bases outside gene matches: 3. The length of the CDR3 is 14 residues. In nucleotides, the CDR3 is TGTGCCACCAGTGATTCAGCTAGCGGGAACATTCAGTACTTC. Its translation is CATSDSASGNIQYF.

The chain uses TRBV29-1 and TRBJ1-1; no firm D call. Trimming removed 6 bases at V and 8 bases at J, with 13 bases between. The CDR3 is 11 residues long. The germline V gene encodes CDR1 SQVTM and CDR2 ANQGSEA. As DNA, the CDR3 is TGCAGCGTGACCCACCAAAGGGAAGCTTTCTTT. Amino acid sequence: CSVTHQREAFF.

This clonotype was seen a handful of times. The genes are TRBV5-1 and TRBJ1-4; D is undetermined. The CDR3 covers 12 residues. CDR1 is SGHRS and CDR2 is YFSETQ in the germline V gene. V shed 0 bases and J shed 7 bases, with 4 bases lying between them. As DNA, the CDR3 is TGCGCCAGCAGCTTGGGGCCTGAAAAACTGTTTTTT. Protein: CASSLGPEKLFF.

The genes are TRBV28 and TRBJ2-3; the D is unclear. The CDR3 runs to 15 residues. Trimming shortened V by 5 bases and J by 2 bases, and 14 bases separated the two germline ends. From germline, CDR1 is MDHEN and CDR2 SYDVKM. This CDR3 is CASSPAAPNTDTQYF. The CDR3 nucleotides are TGTGCCAGCAGTCCCGCGGCCCCCAACACAGATACGCAGTATTTT.

This chain uses TRBV20-1 with TRBJ2-1; a possible D gene is TRBD2 (6 bases). V gave up 4 bases and J gave up 1 base, with 11 bases separating them. The CDR3 spans 14 residues. Germline CDR1 reads DFQATT; CDR2 reads SNEGSKA (reference sequence). The CDR3 region is CSANLATSYNEQFF. The CDR3 DNA reads TGCAGTGCTAACCTAGCGACTTCCTACAATGAGCAGTTCTTC.

This clonotype was detected ten times or more. The chain combines TRBV9 with TRBJ2-3; TRBD2 aligns across 7 bases. The germline V gene encodes CDR1 SGDLS and CDR2 YYNGEE. With V trimmed by 0 bases and J by 4 bases, 8 bases remained unmatched. The CDR3 contains 16 residues. The CDR3 region is CASSVVGGSRSDTQYF. The CDR3 nucleotides are TGTGCCAGCAGCGTAGTAGGCGGGAGTCGATCAGATACGCAGTATTTT. Filled out from reference TRBV9 and TRBJ2-3, the complete variable domain reads DSGVTQTPKHLITATGQRVTLRCSPRSGDLSVYWYQQSLDQGLQFLIQYYNGEERAKGNILERFSAQQFPDLHSELNLSSLELGDSALYFCASSVVGGSRSDTQYFGPGTRLTVL.

About this clonotype itself: Being one base from a much bigger clone, this may be a read error. The rearrangement links TRBV13 to TRBJ2-6; no clear D. The CDR3 contains 15 residues. Germline loops: CDR1 PRHDT, CDR2 FYEKMQ (reference sequence). CDR3: CTSSLSGSGANVLTF. The CDR3 nucleotides are TGTACCAGCAGCTTATCGGGCTCTGGGGCCAACGTCCTGACTTTC.

This clonotype was found a few times. An end of the junction differs from the germline gene, which may be a read error. V and J are TRBV5-1 and TRBJ2-2; TRBD2 aligns across 11 bases. The CDR3 totals 14 residues. Germline V lookup: CDR1 SGHRS, CDR2 YFSETQ. In DNA, the CDR3 is TGCGTCAGCACTCGACTAGCGGGGACCGGGGAGCTGTTTTTT. This sequence encodes CVSTRLAGTGELFF. Using reference TRBV5-1 and TRBJ2-2 for the parts outside the CDR3, the full variable domain is KAGVTQTPRYLIKTRGQQVTLSCSPISGHRSVSWYQQTPGQGLQFLFEYFSETQRNKGNFPGRFSGRQFSNSRSEMNVSTLELGDSALYLCVSTRLAGTGELFFGEGSRLTVL.

This clonotype was found many times. The chain combines TRBV27 with TRBJ2-7; 7 bases are a match to TRBD2. The CDR3 contains 13 residues. The germline V gene has CDR1 MNHEY and CDR2 SMNVEV (reference sequence). The DNA of the CDR3 is TGTGAGGAGCGGGGACGTTTCTCCTACGAGCAGTACTTC. This translates into CEERGRFSYEQYF.

This clonotype was seen many times. V usage is TRBV20-1 and J usage is TRBJ1-5; 12 bases map to TRBD1. Trimming cost V 3 bases and J 7 bases; bases outside gene matches: 4. The CDR3 has 14 residues. Germline V gene sequence: CDR1 DFQATT, CDR2 SNEGSKA (reference sequence). CDR3 in DNA: TGCAGTGCTAGTCGGGACAGGGGGCACCAGCCCCAGCATTTT. This translates into CSASRDRGHQPQHF.